The rows below give T cell receptor beta chains drawn from one sample of a study of blood T cell repertoires in COVID-19. Using immunoSEQ multiplex PCR, the repertoire was profiled, and TCRdb retains in-frame clones only, with some absent. The sample yields about 210,000 clones, about 90% seen once. Material: peripheral blood. These TCRs come from a man in his thirties or forties with acute or convalescent COVID-19. Both conserved end residues are part of each CDR3. D genes are given only for firm matches. Size tells how often a clone was seen (once, few, many) or the class of an expanded clone, and some rows leave it out.

abundance: NA; j_gene: TRBJ2-7; d_gene: NA; v_gene: TRBV7-9; len: 14; CDR3nt: TGTGCCAGCAGCTTAGCGTCGGGGATCAGTGAGCAGTACTTC; CDR3aa: CASSLASGISEQYF
abundance: NA; j_gene: TRBJ2-3; d_gene: TRBD2; v_gene: TRBV3-1/TRBV3-2; len: 17; CDR3nt: TGTGCCAGCAGCCGACATCCCTCTAGCGGGAACACAGATACGCAGTATTTT; CDR3aa: CASSRHPSSGNTDTQYF
abundance: NA; j_gene: TRBJ2-3; d_gene: NA; v_gene: TRBV4-1; len: 15; CDR3nt: TGCGCCAGCAGCCAAGATCTCCAAGGAGGAGATACGCAGTATTTT; CDR3aa: CASSQDLQGGDTQYF
abundance: NA; j_gene: TRBJ2-1; d_gene: NA; v_gene: TRBV6-5; len: 13; CDR3nt: TGTGCCACTCGGACTGGCTCCTACAATGAGCAGTTCTTC; CDR3aa: CATRTGSYNEQFF
abundance: NA; j_gene: TRBJ2-1; d_gene: NA; v_gene: TRBV4-1; len: 16; CDR3nt: TGCGCCAGCAGCCAATGGGGGGGCAGGGGAGACAATGAGCAGTTCTTC; CDR3aa: CASSQWGGRGDNEQFF
abundance: few; j_gene: TRBJ2-2; d_gene: NA; v_gene: TRBV7-3; len: 14; CDR3nt: TGTGCCAGCAGACTGGACTGGGACACCGGGGAGCTGTTTTTT; CDR3aa: CASRLDWDTGELFF
abundance: NA; j_gene: TRBJ2-5; d_gene: TRBD2; v_gene: TRBV13; len: 17; CDR3nt: TGTGCCAGCAGCTTAAGTATTAGCGGGAGGGCCGGGGAGACCCAGTACTTC; CDR3aa: CASSLSISGRAGETQYF
abundance: NA; j_gene: TRBJ2-7; d_gene: NA; v_gene: TRBV27; len: 13; CDR3nt: TGTGCCAGCAGGACAGTGAGCTCCTACGAGCAGTACTTC; CDR3aa: CASRTVSSYEQYF
abundance: NA; j_gene: TRBJ2-3; d_gene: TRBD2; v_gene: TRBV3-1/TRBV3-2; len: 19; CDR3nt: TGTGCCAGCAGCCAAGATTTGACTAGCGGGAGTGATCGCACAGATACGCAGTATTTT; CDR3aa: CASSQDLTSGSDRTDTQYF
abundance: NA; j_gene: TRBJ2-5; d_gene: NA; v_gene: TRBV15; len: 13; CDR3nt: TGTGCCACCAGCAGAGTTCAGAGGGAGACCCAGTACTTC; CDR3aa: CATSRVQRETQYF
abundance: NA; j_gene: TRBJ1-2; d_gene: NA; v_gene: TRBV28; len: 13; CDR3nt: TGTGCCAGCAGAGAGCCAGGGGTCTATGGCTACACCTTC; CDR3aa: CASREPGVYGYTF
abundance: NA; j_gene: TRBJ1-2; d_gene: TRBD1; v_gene: TRBV10-1; len: 13; CDR3nt: TGCGCCAGCAGCCCGGGACAGAACTATGGCTACACCTTC; CDR3aa: CASSPGQNYGYTF
abundance: NA; j_gene: TRBJ1-3; d_gene: NA; v_gene: TRBV5-1; len: 16; CDR3nt: TGCGCCAGCAGCTTGGCCAGTGGTTCCTCTGGAAACACCATATATTTT; CDR3aa: CASSLASGSSGNTIYF
abundance: NA; j_gene: TRBJ2-1; d_gene: NA; v_gene: TRBV4-1; len: 16; CDR3nt: TGCGCCAGCAGCCAAGAAATCCAGGGGATGGGCACTGAGCAGTTCTTC; CDR3aa: CASSQEIQGMGTEQFF
abundance: NA; j_gene: TRBJ2-7; d_gene: TRBD2; v_gene: TRBV19; len: 14; CDR3nt: TGTGCCAGTAGAACTAGCGGGAGCTCCTACGAGCAGTACTTC; CDR3aa: CASRTSGSSYEQYF
abundance: NA; j_gene: TRBJ2-5; d_gene: NA; v_gene: TRBV18; len: 13; CDR3nt: TGTGCCAGCTCACTAACAGTCCAAGAGACCCAGTACTTC; CDR3aa: CASSLTVQETQYF
abundance: NA; j_gene: TRBJ2-1; d_gene: TRBD2; v_gene: TRBV4-2; len: 18; CDR3nt: TGTGCCAGCAGCCAAGATGGCGCCGGGACTAGCGGGATCTATGAGCAGTTCTTC; CDR3aa: CASSQDGAGTSGIYEQFF
abundance: NA; j_gene: TRBJ2-7; d_gene: NA; v_gene: TRBV5-5; len: 13; CDR3nt: TGTGCCAGCAGCTTGCCAGGGGCCTACGAGCAGTACTTC; CDR3aa: CASSLPGAYEQYF
abundance: NA; j_gene: TRBJ1-2; d_gene: TRBD1; v_gene: TRBV28; len: 16; CDR3nt: TGTGCCAGCAGTTCCCGCGGGGGACAGGGTGTGGTTGGCTACACCTTC; CDR3aa: CASSSRGGQGVVGYTF
abundance: NA; j_gene: TRBJ2-7; d_gene: TRBD1; v_gene: TRBV29-1; len: 12; CDR3nt: TGCAGCGTTGAAGGACAGGGCTACGAGCAGTACTTC; CDR3aa: CSVEGQGYEQYF
abundance: NA; j_gene: TRBJ2-7; d_gene: TRBD1; v_gene: TRBV10-1; len: 14; CDR3nt: TGCGCCAGCAGTGAGGGACAGGGGACCTACGAGCAGTACTTC; CDR3aa: CASSEGQGTYEQYF
abundance: once; j_gene: TRBJ2-7; d_gene: TRBD1; v_gene: TRBV28; len: 15; CDR3nt: TGTGCCAGCAGTCACCGGACAGGGCAAGCCTACGAGCAGTACTTC; CDR3aa: CASSHRTGQAYEQYF
abundance: NA; j_gene: TRBJ1-4; d_gene: NA; v_gene: TRBV3-1/TRBV3-2; len: 17; CDR3nt: TGTGCCAGCAGCCAAGAGCGCGGGGGCCTCGAGTATGAAAAACTGTTTTTT; CDR3aa: CASSQERGGLEYEKLFF
abundance: NA; j_gene: TRBJ2-7; d_gene: TRBD1; v_gene: TRBV28; len: 15; CDR3nt: TGTGCCAGCAGCCCACAGGGGAATCGTCCCTACGAGCAGTACTTC; CDR3aa: CASSPQGNRPYEQYF
abundance: NA; j_gene: TRBJ2-3; d_gene: TRBD1; v_gene: TRBV27; len: 16; CDR3nt: TGTGCCAGCCGCTCAACACTGGGACAGGGGGCAGATACGCAGTATTTT; CDR3aa: CASRSTLGQGADTQYF
abundance: NA; j_gene: TRBJ1-2; d_gene: NA; v_gene: TRBV28; len: 16; CDR3nt: TGTGCCAGCAGTCTTCCCGGACAGATGCGGAACTATGGCTACACCTTC; CDR3aa: CASSLPGQMRNYGYTF
abundance: NA; j_gene: TRBJ2-7; d_gene: NA; v_gene: TRBV6-6; len: 12; CDR3nt: TGTGCCAGCAGTTTTTCAGGTTACGAGCAGTACTTC; CDR3aa: CASSFSGYEQYF
abundance: NA; j_gene: TRBJ2-2; d_gene: NA; v_gene: TRBV14; len: 15; CDR3nt: TGTGCCAGCAGCAAGAGGGGGGGTGACACCGGGGAGCTGTTTTTT; CDR3aa: CASSKRGGDTGELFF
abundance: NA; j_gene: TRBJ2-3; d_gene: NA; v_gene: TRBV6-2/TRBV6-3; len: 15; CDR3nt: TGTGCCAGCAGTTACGCGGGGGCTCCCACAGATACGCAGTATTTT; CDR3aa: CASSYAGAPTDTQYF
abundance: once; j_gene: TRBJ2-1; d_gene: NA; v_gene: TRBV15; len: 17; CDR3nt: TGTGCCACCAGCCGCGGCCCTCGCGGAGGGACCTACAATGAGCAGTTCTTC; CDR3aa: CATSRGPRGGTYNEQFF
abundance: NA; j_gene: TRBJ1-4; d_gene: NA; v_gene: TRBV7-9; len: 12; CDR3nt: TGTGCCAGCAGCTTTTCACAGGGAGAACTGTTTTTT; CDR3aa: CASSFSQGELFF
abundance: NA; j_gene: TRBJ2-2; d_gene: NA; v_gene: TRBV5-1; len: 14; CDR3nt: TGCGCCAGCAGCTTGGCAGAGGGCACCGGGGAGCTGTTTTTT; CDR3aa: CASSLAEGTGELFF
abundance: NA; j_gene: TRBJ2-1; d_gene: NA; v_gene: TRBV9; len: 14; CDR3nt: TGTGCCAGCTCCTTCCAGGACTCTCACAATGAGCAGTTCTTC; CDR3aa: CASSFQDSHNEQFF
abundance: NA; j_gene: TRBJ2-7; d_gene: TRBD2; v_gene: TRBV4-2; len: 15; CDR3nt: TGTGCCAGCAGCCGGGACAGCGGGAGGCAACGCGAGCAGTACTTC; CDR3aa: CASSRDSGRQREQYF
abundance: NA; j_gene: TRBJ1-5; d_gene: TRBD1; v_gene: TRBV28; len: 15; CDR3nt: TGTGCCAGCAGTTTACTGACAGGGGACAATCAGCCCCAGCATTTT; CDR3aa: CASSLLTGDNQPQHF
abundance: NA; j_gene: TRBJ2-2; d_gene: NA; v_gene: TRBV15; len: 14; CDR3nt: TGTGCCACCAGAGTGGGGGGGAACACCGGGGAGCTGTTTTTT; CDR3aa: CATRVGGNTGELFF
abundance: NA; j_gene: TRBJ1-4; d_gene: TRBD1; v_gene: TRBV19; len: 15; CDR3nt: TGTGCCAGTAGTCTCGGGCAGGGGGCTAATGAAAAACTGTTTTTT; CDR3aa: CASSLGQGANEKLFF
abundance: NA; j_gene: TRBJ1-1; d_gene: NA; v_gene: TRBV9; len: 15; CDR3nt: TGTGCCAGCAGCGGGGGTGGGACTATGAACACTGAAGCTTTCTTT; CDR3aa: CASSGGGTMNTEAFF
abundance: NA; j_gene: TRBJ2-5; d_gene: NA; v_gene: TRBV7-6; len: 14; CDR3nt: TGTGCCAGCAGCTTAGTAGTCCTCTGGGAGACCCAGTACTTC; CDR3aa: CASSLVVLWETQYF
abundance: NA; j_gene: TRBJ2-2; d_gene: TRBD2; v_gene: TRBV27; len: 18; CDR3nt: TGTGCCAGCAGTTTGCTCAGCGGGGGGGACGCGAACACCGGGGAGCTGTTTTTT; CDR3aa: CASSLLSGGDANTGELFF